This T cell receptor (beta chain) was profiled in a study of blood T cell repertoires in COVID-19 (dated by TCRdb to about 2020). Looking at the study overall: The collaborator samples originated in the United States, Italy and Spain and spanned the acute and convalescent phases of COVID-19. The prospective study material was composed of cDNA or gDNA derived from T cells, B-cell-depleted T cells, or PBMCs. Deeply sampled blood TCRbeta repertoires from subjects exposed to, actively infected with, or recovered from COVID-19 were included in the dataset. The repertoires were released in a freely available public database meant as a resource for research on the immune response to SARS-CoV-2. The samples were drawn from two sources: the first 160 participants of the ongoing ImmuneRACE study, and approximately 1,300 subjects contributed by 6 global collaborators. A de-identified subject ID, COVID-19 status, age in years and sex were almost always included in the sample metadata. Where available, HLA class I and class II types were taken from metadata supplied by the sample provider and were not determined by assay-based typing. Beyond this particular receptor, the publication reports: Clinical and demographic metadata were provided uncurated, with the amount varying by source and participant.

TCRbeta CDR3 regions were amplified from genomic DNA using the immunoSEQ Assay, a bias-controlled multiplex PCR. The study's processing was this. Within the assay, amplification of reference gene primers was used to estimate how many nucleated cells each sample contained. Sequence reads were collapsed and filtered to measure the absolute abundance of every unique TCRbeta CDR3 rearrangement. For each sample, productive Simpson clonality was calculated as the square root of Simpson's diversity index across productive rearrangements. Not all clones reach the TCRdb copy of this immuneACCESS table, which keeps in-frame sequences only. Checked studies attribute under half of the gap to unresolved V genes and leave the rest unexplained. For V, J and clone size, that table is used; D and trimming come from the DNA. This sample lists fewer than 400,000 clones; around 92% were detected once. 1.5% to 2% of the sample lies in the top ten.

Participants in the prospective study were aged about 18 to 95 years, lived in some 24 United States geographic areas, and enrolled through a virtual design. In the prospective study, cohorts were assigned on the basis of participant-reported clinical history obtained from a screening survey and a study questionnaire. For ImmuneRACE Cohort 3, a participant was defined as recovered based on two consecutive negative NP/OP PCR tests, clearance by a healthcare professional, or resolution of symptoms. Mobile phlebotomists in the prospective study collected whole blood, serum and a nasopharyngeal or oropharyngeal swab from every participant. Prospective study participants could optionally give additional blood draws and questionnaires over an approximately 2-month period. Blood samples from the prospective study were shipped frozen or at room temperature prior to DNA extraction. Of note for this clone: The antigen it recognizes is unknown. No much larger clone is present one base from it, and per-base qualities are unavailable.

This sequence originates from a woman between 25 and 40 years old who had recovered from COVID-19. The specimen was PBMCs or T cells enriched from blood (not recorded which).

The sequenced DNA: TGTGCCGGGAGCAGGGGGACAGGGGGCAATTCACCCCTCCACTTT. Translated, this gives CAGSRGTGGNSPLHF. The sequence links TRBV28 to TRBJ1-6, and TRBD1 aligns with 12 junction nucleotides. CDR1 and CDR2, per the germline V gene, are MDHEN and SYDVKM. The CDR3 contains 15 residues, cysteine and phenylalanine counted. The CDR3 DNA has 45 bases and is translated from base 1. From V the trimming removes 11 bases and from J it removes 7 bases, while the gene matches leave 9 bases of the junction unaccounted for.